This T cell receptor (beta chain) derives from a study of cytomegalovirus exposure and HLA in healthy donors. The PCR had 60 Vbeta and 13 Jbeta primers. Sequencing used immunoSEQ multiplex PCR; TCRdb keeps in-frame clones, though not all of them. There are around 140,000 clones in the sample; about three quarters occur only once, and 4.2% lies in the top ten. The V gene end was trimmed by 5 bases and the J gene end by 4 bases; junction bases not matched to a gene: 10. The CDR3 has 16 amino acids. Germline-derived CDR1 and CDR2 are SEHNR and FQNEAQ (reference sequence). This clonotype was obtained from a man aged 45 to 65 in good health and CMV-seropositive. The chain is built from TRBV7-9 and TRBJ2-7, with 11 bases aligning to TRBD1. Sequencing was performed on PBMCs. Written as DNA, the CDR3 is TGTGCCAGCAGCCCCACTGGCCGGGACAGGGGGTACGAGCAGTACTTC. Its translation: CASSPTGRDRGYEQYF.